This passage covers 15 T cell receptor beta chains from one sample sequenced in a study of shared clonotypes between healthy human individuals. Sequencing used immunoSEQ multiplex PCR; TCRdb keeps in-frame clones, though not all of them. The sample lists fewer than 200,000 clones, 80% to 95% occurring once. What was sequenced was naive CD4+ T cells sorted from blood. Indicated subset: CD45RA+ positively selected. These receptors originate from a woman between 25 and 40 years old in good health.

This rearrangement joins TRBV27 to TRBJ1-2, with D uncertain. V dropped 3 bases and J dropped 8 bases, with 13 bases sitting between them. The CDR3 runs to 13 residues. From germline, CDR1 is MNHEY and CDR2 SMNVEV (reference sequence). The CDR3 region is CASSFRGLQGYTF. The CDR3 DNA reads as TGTGCCAGCAGTTTTCGCGGACTTCAAGGCTACACCTTC.

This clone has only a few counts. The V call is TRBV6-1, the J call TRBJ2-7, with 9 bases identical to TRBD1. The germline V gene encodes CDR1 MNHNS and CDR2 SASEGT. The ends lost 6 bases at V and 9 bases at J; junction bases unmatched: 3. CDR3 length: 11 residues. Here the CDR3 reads CASRQGAGQYF. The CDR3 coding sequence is TGTGCCAGCAGACAGGGGGCTGGGCAGTACTTC.

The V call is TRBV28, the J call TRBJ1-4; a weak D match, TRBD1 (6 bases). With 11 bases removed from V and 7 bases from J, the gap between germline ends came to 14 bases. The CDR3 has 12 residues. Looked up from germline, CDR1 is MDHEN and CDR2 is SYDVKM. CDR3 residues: CAAEGGSEKLFF. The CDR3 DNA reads TGTGCCGCCGAGGGGGGTAGTGAAAAACTGTTTTTT.

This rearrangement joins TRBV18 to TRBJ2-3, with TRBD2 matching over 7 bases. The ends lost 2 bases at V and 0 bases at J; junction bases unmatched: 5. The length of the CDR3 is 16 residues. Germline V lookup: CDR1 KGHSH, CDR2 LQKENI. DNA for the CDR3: TGTGCCAGCTCACCAATTTCTAGCGGTAGCACAGATACGCAGTATTTT. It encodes CASSPISSGSTDTQYF. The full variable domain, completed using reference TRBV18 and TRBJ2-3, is NAGVMQNPRHLVRRRGQEARLRCSPMKGHSHVYWYRQLPEEGLKFMVYLQKENIIDESGMPKERFSAEFPKEGPSILRIQQVVRGDSAAYFCASSPISSGSTDTQYFGPGTRLTVL.

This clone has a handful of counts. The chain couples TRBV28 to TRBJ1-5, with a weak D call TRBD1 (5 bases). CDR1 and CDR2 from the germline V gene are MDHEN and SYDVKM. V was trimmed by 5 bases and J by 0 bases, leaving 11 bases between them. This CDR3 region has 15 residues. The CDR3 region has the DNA TGTGCCAGCAGTCTCCGGGACGGTAGCAATCAGCCCCAGCATTTT. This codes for CASSLRDGSNQPQHF. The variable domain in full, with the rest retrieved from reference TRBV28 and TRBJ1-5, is DVKVTQSSRYLVKRTGEKVFLECVQDMDHENMFWYRQDPGLGLRLIYFSYDVKMKEKGDIPEGYSVSREKKERFSLILESASTNQTSMYLCASSLRDGSNQPQHFGDGTRLSIL.

The CDR3 here is CASILAGTPTYEQYF. The CDR3 nucleotides are TGTGCCAGCATCCTCGCCGGGACACCTACCTACGAGCAGTACTTC. V is TRBV28 and J is TRBJ2-7; TRBD1 might be the D (6 bases). Deletions cut 7 bases from V and 2 bases from J, with 18 bases between. The CDR3 is 15 amino acids. Germline-derived CDR1 and CDR2 are MDHEN and SYDVKM.

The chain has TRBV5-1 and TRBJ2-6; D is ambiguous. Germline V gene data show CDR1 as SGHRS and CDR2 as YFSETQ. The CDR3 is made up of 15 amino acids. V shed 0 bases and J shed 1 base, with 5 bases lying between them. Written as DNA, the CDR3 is TGCGCCAGCAGCTTGGCTCCTTCTGGGGCCAACGTCCTGACTTTC. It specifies CASSLAPSGANVLTF.

This CDR3 is CASSDPRTAYEQYF. CDR3 sequence (DNA): TGTGCCAGCAGTGACCCCAGGACAGCCTACGAGCAGTACTTC. The rearrangement links TRBV6-1 to TRBJ2-7, with D possibly matching TRBD1 (6 bases). This CDR3 has 14 residues. CDR1 and CDR2 (germline): MNHNS, SASEGT. The V and J ends lost 3 bases and 2 bases respectively, with 11 bases between them.

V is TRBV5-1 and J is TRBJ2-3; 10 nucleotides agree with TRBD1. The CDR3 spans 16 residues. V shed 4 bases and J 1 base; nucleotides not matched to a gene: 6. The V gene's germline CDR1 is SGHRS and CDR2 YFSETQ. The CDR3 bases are TGCGCCAGCAGCCCAAGACAGGGGGCAGGCACAGATACGCAGTATTTT. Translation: CASSPRQGAGTDTQYF.

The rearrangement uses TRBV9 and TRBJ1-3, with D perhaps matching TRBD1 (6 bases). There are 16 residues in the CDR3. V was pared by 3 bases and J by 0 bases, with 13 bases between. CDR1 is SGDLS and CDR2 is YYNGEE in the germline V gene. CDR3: CASSAYLDSSGNTIYF. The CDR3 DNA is TGTGCCAGCAGCGCCTACCTGGACAGCTCTGGAAACACCATATATTTT.

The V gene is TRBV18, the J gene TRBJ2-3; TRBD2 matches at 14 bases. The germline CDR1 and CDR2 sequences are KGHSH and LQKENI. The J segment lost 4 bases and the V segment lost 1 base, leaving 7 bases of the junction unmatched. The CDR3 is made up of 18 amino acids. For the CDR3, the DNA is TGTGCCAGCTCACCACAGGGGCTGGGACTAGCGGGAGCAGATACGCAGTATTTT. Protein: CASSPQGLGLAGADTQYF.

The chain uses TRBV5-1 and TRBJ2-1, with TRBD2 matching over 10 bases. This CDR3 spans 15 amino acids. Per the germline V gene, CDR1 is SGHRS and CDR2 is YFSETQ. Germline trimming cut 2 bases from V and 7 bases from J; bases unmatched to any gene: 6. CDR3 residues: CASSFGVAGGNEQFF. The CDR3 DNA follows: TGCGCCAGCAGCTTTGGGGTAGCGGGAGGAAATGAGCAGTTCTTC.

The CDR3 reads CASSLTPPGSGNTIYF. The CDR3 DNA is TGCGCCAGCAGCTTGACACCGCCCGGCTCTGGAAACACCATATATTTT. The chain links TRBV5-1 to TRBJ1-3; D remains unclear. Germline lookup yields CDR1 SGHRS and CDR2 YFSETQ. The CDR3 runs 16 residues. Trimming removed 1 base at V and 0 bases at J, with 11 bases between.

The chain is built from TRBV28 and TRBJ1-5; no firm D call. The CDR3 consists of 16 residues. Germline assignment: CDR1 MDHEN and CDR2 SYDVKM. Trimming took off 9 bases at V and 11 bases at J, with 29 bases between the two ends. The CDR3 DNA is TGTGCCAGTTATTCTACCGGGGAGTCAACAAGTTGGTCCCAGCATTTT. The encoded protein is CASYSTGESTSWSQHF.

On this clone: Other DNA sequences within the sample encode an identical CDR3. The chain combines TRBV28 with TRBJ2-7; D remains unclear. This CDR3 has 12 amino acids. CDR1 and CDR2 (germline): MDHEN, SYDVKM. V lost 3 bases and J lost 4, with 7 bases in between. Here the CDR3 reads CASSFSSYEQYF. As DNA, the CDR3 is TGTGCCAGCAGTTTTTCATCGTACGAGCAGTACTTC.